The clone carrying this T cell receptor beta chain was observed a few times. This specimen belongs to a study of beta chain features in type 1 diabetes. Sorted populations were all over 98% pure. The CDR3 consists of 13 residues. The germline V gene encodes CDR1 SGHNT and CDR2 YYREEE (reference sequence). V was clipped by 1 base and J by 9 bases; unmatched bases: 4. The investigators reverse transcribed all of the isolated RNA, so they sequenced expressed TCRB transcripts. Using immunoSEQ multiplex PCR, the repertoire was profiled, and TCRdb retains in-frame clones only, with some absent. Among 300,000 or so clones listed, less than 9.5% were seen once.

The chain couples TRBV5-4 to TRBJ2-1, with TRBD1 matching over 7 bases. The receptor was isolated from a young woman in good health. What was sequenced was central memory CD4+ T cells from blood. Here the CDR3 DNA reads TGTGCCAGCAGCTTGAGGGGACAGAGTGAGCAGTTCTTC. Amino acids: CASSLRGQSEQFF.